The clone carrying this T cell receptor (beta chain) came up a few times. Its cognate antigen is unknown. Each gene name is a mouse one. The missing CDR3 end, 4 residues past where the read stops, is filled in from the germline J gene. The sequencing template was cDNA reverse transcribed from extracted RNA. Clones were read by immunoSEQ multiplex PCR, and TCRdb kept only the in-frame ones, dropping some. The sample shows about 270,000 clones, none of them appearing just once. The sample originates from a study of CD8+ T cells in alopecia areata. On the study more broadly: Grafts of skin from C3H/HeJ donors aged about 6-13 months with spontaneous alopecia went to female C3H/HeJ mice aged 7-10 weeks.

Sorting of pooled cutaneous lymph node cells used CD4, CD8alpha, NKG2D, NKG2ACE and other markers. Study-wide findings and caveats: Among patients, TCR sharing was less clear than in mice, a difference possibly due in part to HLA diversity in the patient population. Alopecia totalis/universalis scalp especially showed more expanded CD8+ clones than normal scalp. Scalp specimens additionally yield sequences from normal skin's resident alphabeta T cells.

Unmatched junction bases numbered 10, after V lost 7 bases and J lost 4 bases. The CDR3 is 15 residues long. The germline gives CDR1 NSHNY, CDR2 SYGAGN. Sequencing input: CD4+ T cells sorted from a lymph node. This TCR derives from a C3H/HeJ mouse with alopecia areata. The MHC haplotype of the strain is H2-k. The chain has TRBV13-1 and TRBJ2-2, with 7 bases that match TRBD2. CDR3 loop: CASRLWGSGTGQLYF. The CDR3 bases that were read are TGTGCCAGCCGCCTCTGGGGGAGTGGCACCGGG.